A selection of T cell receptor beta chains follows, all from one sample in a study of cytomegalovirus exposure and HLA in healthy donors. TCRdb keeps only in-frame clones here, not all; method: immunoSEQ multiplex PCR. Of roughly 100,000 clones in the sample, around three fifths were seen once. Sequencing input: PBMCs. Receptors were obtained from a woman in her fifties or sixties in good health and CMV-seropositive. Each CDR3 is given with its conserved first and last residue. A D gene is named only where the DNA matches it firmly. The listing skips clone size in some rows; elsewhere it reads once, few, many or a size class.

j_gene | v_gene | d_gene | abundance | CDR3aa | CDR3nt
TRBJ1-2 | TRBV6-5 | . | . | CASISHSQGLHGYTF | TGTGCCAGCATCTCCCATTCACAGGGATTGCATGGCTACACCTTC
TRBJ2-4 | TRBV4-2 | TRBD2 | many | CASSQDSTSGGSRNIQYF | TGTGCCAGCAGCCAAGATTCAACTAGCGGGGGGAGCCGAAACATTCAGTACTTC
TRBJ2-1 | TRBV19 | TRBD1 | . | CASSPGQGLSAEQFF | TGTGCCAGTAGTCCCGGACAGGGCTTATCCGCTGAGCAGTTCTTC
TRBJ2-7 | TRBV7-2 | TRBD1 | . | CASSSSRDSSYEQYF | TGTGCCAGCAGTTCGTCCCGGGACAGCTCCTACGAGCAGTACTTC
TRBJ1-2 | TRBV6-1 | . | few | CASSEIVGGDQLDGYTF | TGTGCCAGCAGTGAAATCGTCGGAGGGGACCAGCTCGATGGCTACACCTTC
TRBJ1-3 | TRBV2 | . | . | CASSRWSSGNTIYF | TGTGCCAGCAGCCGTTGGAGCTCTGGAAACACCATATATTTT
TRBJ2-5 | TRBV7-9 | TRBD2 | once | CASSLGRGGPQETQYF | TGTGCCAGCAGCTTGGGGCGGGGGGGACCTCAAGAGACCCAGTACTTC
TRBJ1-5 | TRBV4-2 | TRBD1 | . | CASSHSGQGAQPQHF | TGTGCCAGCAGCCACTCCGGACAGGGGGCACAGCCCCAGCATTTT
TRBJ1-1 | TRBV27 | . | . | CASSLRGWTEAFF | TGTGCCAGCAGTTTAAGGGGATGGACTGAAGCTTTCTTT
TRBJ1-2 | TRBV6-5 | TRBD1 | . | CASSWTGMKDNYGYTF | TGTGCCAGCAGTTGGACAGGGATGAAGGATAACTATGGCTACACCTTC
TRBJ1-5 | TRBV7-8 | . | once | CASSLSVGGHASNQPQHF | TGTGCCAGCAGCTTATCGGTGGGGGGGCATGCGAGCAATCAGCCCCAGCATTTT
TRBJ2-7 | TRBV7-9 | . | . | CASSRGDRRHGEQYF | TGTGCCAGCAGCCGTGGAGACAGACGACATGGCGAGCAGTACTTC
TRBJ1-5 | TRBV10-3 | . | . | CAIRGVLGQPQHF | TGTGCCATCAGAGGGGTATTAGGCCAGCCCCAGCATTTT
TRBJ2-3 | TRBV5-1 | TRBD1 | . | CASSPTGMSTDTQYF | TGCGCCAGCAGCCCGACAGGGATGAGCACAGATACGCAGTATTTT
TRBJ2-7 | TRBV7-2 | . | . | CASSLDANYEQYF | TGTGCCAGCAGCTTAGATGCTAACTACGAGCAGTACTTC
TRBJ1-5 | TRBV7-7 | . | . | CASSPDWNQPQHF | TGTGCCAGCAGCCCGGACTGGAATCAGCCCCAGCATTTT
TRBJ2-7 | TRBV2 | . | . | CASSELGGGYEQYF | TGTGCCAGCAGTGAACTGGGAGGGGGCTACGAGCAGTACTTC
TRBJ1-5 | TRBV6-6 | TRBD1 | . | CASRGGTDNNQPQHF | TGTGCCAGCAGGGGCGGGACAGATAACAATCAGCCCCAGCATTTT
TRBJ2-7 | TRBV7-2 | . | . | CASSSSRGSYEQYF | TGTGCCAGCAGCTCTTCCAGGGGATCCTACGAGCAGTACTTC
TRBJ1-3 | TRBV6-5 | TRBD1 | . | CASRHQGGGGNTIYF | TGTGCCAGCAGACACCAGGGGGGTGGTGGAAACACCATATATTTT
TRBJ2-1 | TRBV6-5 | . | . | CASSYSRGGSYNEQFF | TGTGCCAGCAGTTACTCCAGGGGTGGGTCCTACAATGAGCAGTTCTTC
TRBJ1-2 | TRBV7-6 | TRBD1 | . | CASSLGDRHNYGYTF | TGTGCCAGCAGCTTAGGGGACAGGCATAACTATGGCTACACCTTC
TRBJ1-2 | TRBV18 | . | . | CASSLDGVYGYTF | TGTGCCAGCTCACTCGACGGGGTGTATGGCTACACCTTC
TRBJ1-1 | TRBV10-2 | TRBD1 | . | CASSAGGDRLRAFF | TGCGCCAGCAGTGCCGGCGGGGACAGACTTCGAGCTTTCTTT
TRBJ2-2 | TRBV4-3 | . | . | CASSSTQGTNTGELFF | TGCGCCAGCAGCTCAACGCAGGGGACGAACACCGGGGAGCTGTTTTTT
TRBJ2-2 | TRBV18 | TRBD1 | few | CASSFDRAAGELFF | TGTGCCAGCTCCTTCGACAGGGCCGCCGGGGAGCTGTTTTTT